Described below is a single T cell receptor beta chain sequence and its context. The data stem from a study of blood T cell repertoires in COVID-19. CDR1 and CDR2 from the germline V gene are SEHNR and FQNEAQ (reference sequence). This CDR3 is 12 amino acids long. With 11 bases removed from V and 8 bases from J, the gap between germline ends came to 13 bases. The authors' processing: Estimates of nucleated cell counts were drawn from the amplification of reference gene primers. Measured with immunoSEQ multiplex PCR; TCRdb has only the in-frame clones, and not every one. D and trimming were read from the DNA, whereas the V and J calls and clone size are those reported in that table. Here the sample spans 150,000 to 200,000 clones, roughly 80% being singletons. Patients in Seattle were enrolled during active infection, then followed longitudinally.

Input material: peripheral blood. The clonotype originates from a woman aged 55-70 years with COVID-19, enrolled during active disease. V and J are TRBV7-9 and TRBJ2-6; possibly TRBD2 for D (5 bases). The DNA for the CDR3 is TGTGCCCTACGGGGAGCCTCCAACGTCCTGACTTTC. The encoded protein is CALRGASNVLTF.